The 5 T cell receptor beta chains below come from one sample, sequenced in a study of blood T cells in healthy people across ages. Through a sample-barcoded 5' primer and a J-beta primer mix, a second PCR was run for roughly 6 to 11 cycles. Via MiXCR, TCRdb re-called the 5' RACE reads, giving one row per CDR3 protein. The sample has approximately 2,000,000 distinct CDR3 sequences; about two fifths are singletons. The source material was blood. The receptors were sampled from a human donor in good health.

The J gene is TRBJ2-1, the V gene TRBV5-1; D unresolved. V lost 4 bases to trimming and J lost 15 bases, with 23 bases between them. Per the germline V gene, CDR1 is SGHRS and CDR2 is YFSETQ. The CDR3 is 14 amino acids. The CDR3 sequence: CASSGGEASARAFF. The CDR3 DNA follows: TGCGCCAGCAGCGGCGGAGAAGCCTCCGCCCGTGCGTTCTTC.

V usage is TRBV29-1 and J usage is TRBJ1-1; 7 nucleotides match TRBD1. This CDR3 has 14 amino acids. V lost 5 bases and J lost 0; bases outside the gene matches: 6. Germline lookup yields CDR1 SQVTM and CDR2 ANQGSEA. DNA of the CDR3: TGCAGCGTTCAAGGGACAGCTATGAACACTGAAGCTTTCTTT. This sequence encodes CSVQGTAMNTEAFF.

Only a few counts were recorded for this clonotype. The chain recombines TRBV15 with TRBJ1-1; 7 nucleotides line up with TRBD1. The CDR3 covers 16 residues. In germline, CDR1 is LNHNV, CDR2 YYDKDF (reference sequence). Unmatched junction bases numbered 9, after V lost 5 bases and J lost 0 bases. The CDR3, as DNA: TGTGCCACCAGCCTACAGAGACAGGGAATGAACACTGAAGCTTTCTTT. Amino acids: CATSLQRQGMNTEAFF. Filled out from reference TRBV15 and TRBJ1-1, the complete variable domain reads DAMVIQNPRYQVTQFGKPVTLSCSQTLNHNVMYWYQQKSSQAPKLLFHYYDKDFNNEADTPDNFQSRRPNTSFCFLDIRSPGLGDTAMYLCATSLQRQGMNTEAFFGQGTRLTVV.

This clonotype showed up just a few times. This chain joins TRBV20-1 and TRBJ2-3; the D gene is possibly TRBD2 (5 bases). The CDR3 covers 14 residues. Germline CDR1 and CDR2: DFQATT and SNEGSKA (reference sequence). The V gene lost 4 bases and the J gene lost 2 bases, with 13 bases spanning the gap. CDR3 nucleotide sequence: TGCAGTGCTAATGACGGGATCTCCACAGATACGCAGTATTTT. Its translation is CSANDGISTDTQYF.

V is TRBV2 and J is TRBJ1-1; TRBD1 aligns across 7 bases. The CDR3 has 14 amino acids. With V trimmed by 10 bases and J by 0 bases, 8 bases remained unmatched. Per the germline V gene, CDR1 is SNHLY and CDR2 is FYNNEI. The CDR3 here is CAIKTGSLNTEAFF. The DNA for the CDR3 is TGTGCCATAAAGACAGGGAGTTTGAACACTGAAGCTTTCTTT. The variable domain in full, completed from reference TRBV2 and TRBJ1-1, reads EPEVTQTPSHQVTQMGQEVILRCVPISNHLYFYWYRQILGQKVEFLVSFYNNEISEKSEIFDDQFSVERPDGSNFTLKIRSTKLEDSAMYFCAIKTGSLNTEAFFGQGTRLTVV.